The 28 T cell receptor beta chains reported below all come from one sample, sequenced in a study of radiation and T cells in renal cell carcinoma. Sequencing was performed with immunoSEQ multiplex PCR; in TCRdb, only in-frame clones are kept and a portion is missing. The sample lists around 170,000 clones; about 87% were seen once. Time point of the sample: blood 4 weeks post-SBRT, at nephrectomy. This sample's treatment: 15 Gy SBRT to primary tumor, nephrectomy 4 weeks later. The source material was blood, sampled from a patient whose treatment included radiotherapy and nephrectomy. The receptors derive from a woman aged 45-59 years with renal cell carcinoma.

CDR3: CASSRPVENEQFF. CDR3 coding DNA: TGCGCCAGCAGCCGCCCAGTAGAAAATGAGCAGTTCTTC. This sequence joins TRBV4-1 and TRBJ2-1; D not resolved. The germline V gene encodes CDR1 MGHRA and CDR2 YSYEKL. Between the trimmed V and J ends, which lost 4 bases and 7 bases, there was a span of 11 bases. The CDR3 is 13 residues long.

The chain has TRBV6-1 and TRBJ2-2; D not certain. CDR3 size: 13 residues. Deletions cut 1 base from V and 8 bases from J, with 8 bases between. The germline V gene encodes CDR1 MNHNS and CDR2 SASEGT. CDR3 bases: TGTGCCAGCAGTGAAGGCAGCGTAGGGGAGCTGTTTTTT. Amino acids: CASSEGSVGELFF.

This clone was counted a single time. The chain recombines TRBV5-1 with TRBJ1-2; no clear D. With 9 bases removed from V and 4 bases from J, the gap between germline ends came to 16 bases. Germline V lookup: CDR1 SGHRS, CDR2 YFSETQ. The CDR3 has 13 amino acids. Here the CDR3 DNA reads TGCGCCACCACGGGCAATCCATCCTATGGCTACACCTTC. Its translation: CATTGNPSYGYTF.

V gene TRBV5-5 combines with J gene TRBJ1-5; D is ambiguous. From germline, CDR1 is SGHKS and CDR2 YYEKEE (reference sequence). The CDR3 runs 14 residues. Between the trimmed V and J ends, which lost 1 base and 3 bases, there was a span of 8 bases. The CDR3 region is CASSLRADNQPQHF. Here the CDR3 DNA reads TGTGCCAGCAGCTTGAGGGCGGACAATCAGCCCCAGCATTTT.

The CDR3 DNA reads as TGTGCCAGCACCCGTCGCTGGGACACACAAGAGGGTCAGCCCCAGCATTTT. Protein sequence: CASTRRWDTQEGQPQHF. The chain has TRBV5-8 and TRBJ1-5, with D possibly TRBD1 on 6 matching bases. The V and J ends lost 6 bases and 6 bases respectively, with 25 bases between them. The CDR3 spans 17 residues. CDR1 and CDR2 from the germline V gene are SGHTS and YDEGEE. Full variable domain (remainder filled in from reference TRBV5-8 and TRBJ1-5): EAGVTQSPTHLIKTRGQQATLRCSPISGHTSVYWYQQALGLGLQFLLWYDEGEERNRGNFPPRFSGRQFPNYSSELNVNALELEDSALYLCASTRRWDTQEGQPQHFGDGTRLSIL.

The V call is TRBV7-2, the J call TRBJ1-2; a possible D gene is TRBD1 (6 bases). This CDR3 is 15 amino acids long. Germline CDR1 SGHTA, CDR2 FQGNSA. Deletions cut 4 bases from V and 0 bases from J, with 12 bases between. In nucleotides, the CDR3 is TGTGCCAGCAGCTCACAGGGCTTTGCTAACTATGGCTACACCTTC. Its protein product is CASSSQGFANYGYTF. Full variable domain (outside the CDR3, taken from reference TRBV7-2 and TRBJ1-2): GAGVSQSPSNKVTEKGKDVELRCDPISGHTALYWYRQSLGQGLEFLIYFQGNSAPDKSGLPSDRFSAERTGGSVSTLTIQRTQQEDSAVYLCASSSQGFANYGYTFGSGTRLTVV.

This rearrangement joins TRBV5-4 to TRBJ2-5; TRBD1 or TRBD2 may be the D gene (6 bases each). The CDR3 is 17 amino acids. CDR1 is SGHNT, CDR2 YYREEE, per germline (reference sequence). Deletions cut 4 bases from V and 5 bases from J, with 24 bases between. The CDR3 region is CASSPSPEGGGAETQYF. The CDR3 DNA reads TGTGCCAGCAGCCCCTCCCCCGAAGGGGGAGGCGCCGAGACCCAGTACTTC.

The V gene is TRBV30, the J gene TRBJ1-5; 10 nucleotides line up with TRBD1. With 1 base clipped from V and 1 base from J, the junction kept 7 bases outside the gene matches. There are 17 residues in the CDR3. CDR1 and CDR2 from the germline V gene are GTSNPN and SVGIG (reference sequence). CDR3 DNA: TGTGCCTGGAGTGCCTACTTGGACAGGGGGAGCAATCAGCCCCAGCATTTT. It yields the protein CAWSAYLDRGSNQPQHF. Full variable domain (rest looked up from reference TRBV30 and TRBJ1-5): SQTIHQWPATLVQPVGSPLSLECTVEGTSNPNLYWYRQAAGRGLQLLFYSVGIGQISSEVPQNLSASRPQDRQFILSSKKLLLSDSGFYLCAWSAYLDRGSNQPQHFGDGTRLSIL.

The chain recombines TRBV7-8 with TRBJ2-7; TRBD2 matches at 8 bases. The CDR3 loop spans 14 amino acids. Unmatched junction bases numbered 4, after V lost 4 bases and J lost 2 bases. Germline lookup yields CDR1 SGHVS and CDR2 FQNEAQ. CDR3 protein: CASSYRLATYEQYF. CDR3 bases: TGTGCCAGCAGCTACCGACTAGCGACCTACGAGCAGTACTTC. Using reference TRBV7-8 and TRBJ2-7 for the parts outside the CDR3, the full variable domain is GAGVSQSPRYKVAKRGQDVALRCDPISGHVSLFWYQQALGQGPEFLTYFQNEAQLDKSGLPSDRFFAERPEGSVSTLKIQRTQQEDSAVYLCASSYRLATYEQYFGPGTRLTVT.

The J gene is TRBJ2-2, the V gene TRBV11-3; 9 bases are shared with TRBD1. Germline CDR1 and CDR2: SGHNT and YENEEA. With 5 bases clipped from V and 4 bases from J, the junction kept 5 bases outside the gene matches. CDR3 size: 15 residues. CDR3 coding DNA: TGTGCCAGCAGCCAGCGGACAGGGGCCACCGGGGAGCTGTTTTTT. Amino acid sequence: CASSQRTGATGELFF.

The rearrangement uses TRBV19 and TRBJ1-4; no clear D. The CDR3 is 17 amino acids. The germline V gene has CDR1 LNHDA and CDR2 SQIVND (reference sequence). Trimming shortened V by 4 bases and J by 0 bases, and 15 bases separated the two germline ends. As DNA, the CDR3 is TGTGCCAGTAGTACCCCCTCGGACCCTACAACTAATGAAAAACTGTTTTTT. Encoded protein: CASSTPSDPTTNEKLFF.

The chain employs TRBV5-1 and TRBJ2-7; D is possibly TRBD1 (6 bases). The CDR3 sequence is 13 residues long. Germline values: CDR1 SGHRS, CDR2 YFSETQ. V lost 2 bases and J 3 bases, leaving 9 bases between the germline ends. The CDR3 DNA follows: TGCGCCAGCAGCTTTACAGGGTTCTACGAGCAGTACTTC. As protein: CASSFTGFYEQYF. The full variable domain, with the rest looked up from reference TRBV5-1 and TRBJ2-7, is KAGVTQTPRYLIKTRGQQVTLSCSPISGHRSVSWYQQTPGQGLQFLFEYFSETQRNKGNFPGRFSGRQFSNSRSEMNVSTLELGDSALYLCASSFTGFYEQYFGPGTRLTVT.

The chain carries TRBV5-6 and TRBJ2-5; weak D call: TRBD2 (7 bases). This CDR3 comprises 14 residues. With 1 base removed from V and 8 bases from J, the gap between germline ends came to 15 bases. Germline values: CDR1 SGHDT, CDR2 YYEEEE. The chain's CDR3 is CASSLRGALSTQYF. The CDR3 DNA reads TGTGCCAGCAGCTTGCGGGGGGCCTTGTCTACCCAGTACTTC.

This chain joins TRBV6-1 and TRBJ2-7; D is perhaps TRBD1 (7 bases). Germline values: CDR1 MNHNS, CDR2 SASEGT. The CDR3 is 15 amino acids. Trimming pared 0 bases from V and 2 bases from J, leaving 11 bases between. The CDR3 region is CASSEAARGAYEQYF. The CDR3 DNA is TGTGCCAGCAGTGAAGCGGCCAGGGGGGCCTACGAGCAGTACTTC.

The rearrangement uses TRBV7-9 and TRBJ1-6; 7 bases fit TRBD1. This CDR3 contains 14 residues. Trimming took 6 bases from V and 9 from J; bases not matched to a gene: 8. The V gene's germline CDR1 is SEHNR and CDR2 FQNEAQ (reference sequence). CDR3 amino acids: CASRHDRESSPLHF. In DNA, the CDR3 is TGTGCCAGCAGACACGACAGGGAAAGTTCACCCCTCCACTTT.

The J gene is TRBJ2-7, the V gene TRBV19; 14 bases fit TRBD2. The CDR3 has 17 amino acids. CDR1 is LNHDA and CDR2 is SQIVND in the germline V gene (reference sequence). The J segment lost 4 bases and the V segment lost 3 bases, leaving 8 bases of the junction unmatched. The CDR3 region has the DNA TGTGCCAGTAGTATGACTAGCGGGGGGGCCCTATCGTACGAGCAGTACTTC. It is translated as CASSMTSGGALSYEQYF.

The V gene is TRBV5-1, the J gene TRBJ1-1; 8 positions agree with TRBD1. Trimming at V came to 0 bases and at J to 0 bases, leaving 4 bases not matched to a gene. The length of the CDR3 is 16 residues. Germline CDR1 and CDR2: SGHRS and YFSETQ. DNA for the CDR3: TGCGCCAGCAGCTTGGGGGTACAGGGGGTGAACACTGAAGCTTTCTTT. Protein product: CASSLGVQGVNTEAFF.

The chain joins TRBV27 to TRBJ1-3; tentatively, D is TRBD1 (5 bases). CDR1 MNHEY and CDR2 SMNVEV come from the germline V gene (reference sequence). Trimming stripped 5 bases from V and 1 base from J, with 9 bases between. CDR3 length: 14 amino acids. The CDR3 loop reads CASSPQGSGNTIYF. In DNA, the CDR3 is TGTGCCAGCAGTCCGCAGGGTTCTGGAAACACCATATATTTT.

V gene TRBV7-3 combines with J gene TRBJ1-1; 10 nucleotides line up with TRBD1. The V gene's germline CDR1 is SGHTA and CDR2 FQGTGA. CDR3 length: 15 amino acids. Trimming at V came to 5 bases and at J to 5 bases, leaving 8 bases not matched to a gene. CDR3 DNA sequence: TGTGCCAGCAGCGACCCGGGACAGGGGCATACTGAAGCTTTCTTT. This translates into CASSDPGQGHTEAFF. The full variable domain, with the rest looked up from reference TRBV7-3 and TRBJ1-1, is GAGVSQTPSNKVTEKGKYVELRCDPISGHTALYWYRQSLGQGPEFLIYFQGTGAADDSGLPNDRFFAVRPEGSVSTLKIQRTERGDSAVYLCASSDPGQGHTEAFFGQGTRLTVV.

The chain uses TRBV7-2 and TRBJ2-1; 8 nucleotides align to TRBD1. CDR1 and CDR2 (germline): SGHTA, FQGNSA. CDR3 length equals 16 residues. Trimming took 0 bases from V and 4 from J; bases not matched to a gene: 5. The CDR3 bases are TGTGCCAGCAGCTTAGCCGGGACAGGTCCTTACAATGAGCAGTTCTTC. Amino acid sequence: CASSLAGTGPYNEQFF.

The chain is built from TRBV29-1 and TRBJ1-4, with unresolved D. Germline V gene lookup returns CDR1 SQVTM and CDR2 ANQGSEA. This CDR3 contains 10 residues. Trimming left V 7 bases short and J 5 bases short, with 5 bases between. This chain's CDR3 is CSAWNEKLFF. In nucleotides, the CDR3 is TGCAGCGCCTGGAATGAAAAACTGTTTTTT.

CDR3 protein: CASSVAGRSYNSPLHF. CDR3 nucleotides: TGCGCCAGCAGCGTGGCAGGGCGGTCCTATAATTCACCCCTCCACTTT. The genes are TRBV5-1 and TRBJ1-6; D is possibly TRBD1 (5 bases). Germline loops: CDR1 SGHRS, CDR2 YFSETQ. This CDR3 is 16 amino acids long. Trimming removed 4 bases at V and 1 base at J, with 12 bases between. The full variable domain, completed using reference TRBV5-1 and TRBJ1-6, is KAGVTQTPRYLIKTRGQQVTLSCSPISGHRSVSWYQQTPGQGLQFLFEYFSETQRNKGNFPGRFSGRQFSNSRSEMNVSTLELGDSALYLCASSVAGRSYNSPLHFGNGTRLTVT.

CDR3 residues: CASSLALNYEQYF. The CDR3 region has the DNA TGTGCCAGCAGCTTAGCGCTCAACTACGAGCAGTACTTC. The V call is TRBV7-8, the J call TRBJ2-7; D gene unclear. CDR1 is SGHVS and CDR2 is FQNEAQ in the germline V gene. There are 13 residues in the CDR3. Trimming removed 0 bases at V and 3 bases at J, with 6 bases between. Complete variable domain (other parts from reference TRBV7-8 and TRBJ2-7): GAGVSQSPRYKVAKRGQDVALRCDPISGHVSLFWYQQALGQGPEFLTYFQNEAQLDKSGLPSDRFFAERPEGSVSTLKIQRTQQEDSAVYLCASSLALNYEQYFGPGTRLTVT.

As DNA, the CDR3 is TGTGCCAGTAGAACTAGCGGGGGACCAGATACGCAGTATTTT. Encoded protein: CASRTSGGPDTQYF. The rearrangement links TRBV19 to TRBJ2-3; 11 nucleotides match TRBD2. The CDR3 totals 14 residues. V lost 6 bases, J lost 4 bases, and 3 bases stayed unmatched. Germline V lookup: CDR1 LNHDA, CDR2 SQIVND (reference sequence).

Turning to this clone: A read error may produce the germline difference seen at one junction end. This rearrangement joins TRBV25-1 to TRBJ2-5, with D possibly matching TRBD2 (5 bases). This CDR3 is 17 amino acids long. Germline CDR1 MGHDK, CDR2 SYGVNS. DNA for the CDR3: TGTGCCAGCAGTGAATACGGCAGCGGCATAAACCAAGAGGCCCAGTACTTC. Translated: CASSEYGSGINQEAQYF.

The chain carries TRBV7-9 and TRBJ2-3, with D unclear. Germline CDR1 SEHNR, CDR2 FQNEAQ (reference sequence). V was pared by 4 bases and J by 2 bases, with 10 bases between. This CDR3 has 14 amino acids. The CDR3 region has the DNA TGTGCCAGCAGCTCCACTGGGCCCACAGATACGCAGTATTTT. Protein product: CASSSTGPTDTQYF.

The chain has TRBV6-4 and TRBJ2-1; 14 positions agree with TRBD2. V gave up 6 bases and J gave up 6 bases; unmatched junction bases: 4. The CDR3 contains 15 residues. Germline V gene data show CDR1 as MRHNA and CDR2 as SNTAGT. The CDR3 loop reads CASSRLAGGRNEQFF. Here the CDR3 DNA reads TGTGCCAGCAGCCGACTAGCGGGGGGGCGCAATGAGCAGTTCTTC.

As concerns this clone: One end of the junction fails to match germline, which may point to a read error. The chain has TRBV11-2 and TRBJ2-7, with 8 bases matching TRBD1. Germline V CDR1 and CDR2: SGHAT, FQNNGV. The CDR3 totals 15 residues. CDR3 DNA: TGTGCCAGCAGGTTAGGACAGGGCATTTCTTACGAGCAGTACTTC. The encoded protein is CASRLGQGISYEQYF.